This TCR beta chain stems from a study of cytomegalovirus exposure and HLA in healthy donors. Notes on this clone: The antigen is unknown.

Regarding the study as a whole: Sequencing likely generated an artifact that appeared as a cluster of highly shared sequence variants.

Trimming left V 1 base short and J 1 base short, with 10 bases between. CDR1 and CDR2 (germline): SGHTA, FQGNSA. The CDR3 is made up of 15 amino acids. It was with 60 Vbeta and 13 Jbeta primers that the PCR ran. Generated by immunoSEQ multiplex PCR, the TCRdb table keeps only in-frame clones and is missing some. The table records approximately 76,000 clones, 79% of them present only once. Sequencing input: PBMCs. This TCR was sampled from a man aged 25 to 45 in good health and CMV-seronegative. The chain employs TRBV7-2 and TRBJ2-5; tentative D call: TRBD2 (6 bases). The CDR3, as DNA: TGTGCCAGCAGCTTAGGTTGGCGGGGCCAAGAGACCCAGTACTTC. This encodes CASSLGWRGQETQYF.